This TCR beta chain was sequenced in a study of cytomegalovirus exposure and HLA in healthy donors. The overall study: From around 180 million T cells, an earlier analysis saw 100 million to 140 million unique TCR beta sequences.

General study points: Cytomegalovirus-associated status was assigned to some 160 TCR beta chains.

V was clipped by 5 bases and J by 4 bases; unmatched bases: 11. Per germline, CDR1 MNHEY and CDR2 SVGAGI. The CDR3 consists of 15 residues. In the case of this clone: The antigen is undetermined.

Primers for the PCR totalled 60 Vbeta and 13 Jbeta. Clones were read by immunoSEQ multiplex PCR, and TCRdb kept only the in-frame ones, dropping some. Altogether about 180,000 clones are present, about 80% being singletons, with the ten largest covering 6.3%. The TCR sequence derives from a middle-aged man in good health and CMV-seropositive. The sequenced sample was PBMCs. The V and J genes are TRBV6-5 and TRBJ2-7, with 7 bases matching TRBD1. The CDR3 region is CASSGPGTETYEQYF. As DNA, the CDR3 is TGTGCCAGCAGTGGACCCGGGACAGAGACTTACGAGCAGTACTTC.